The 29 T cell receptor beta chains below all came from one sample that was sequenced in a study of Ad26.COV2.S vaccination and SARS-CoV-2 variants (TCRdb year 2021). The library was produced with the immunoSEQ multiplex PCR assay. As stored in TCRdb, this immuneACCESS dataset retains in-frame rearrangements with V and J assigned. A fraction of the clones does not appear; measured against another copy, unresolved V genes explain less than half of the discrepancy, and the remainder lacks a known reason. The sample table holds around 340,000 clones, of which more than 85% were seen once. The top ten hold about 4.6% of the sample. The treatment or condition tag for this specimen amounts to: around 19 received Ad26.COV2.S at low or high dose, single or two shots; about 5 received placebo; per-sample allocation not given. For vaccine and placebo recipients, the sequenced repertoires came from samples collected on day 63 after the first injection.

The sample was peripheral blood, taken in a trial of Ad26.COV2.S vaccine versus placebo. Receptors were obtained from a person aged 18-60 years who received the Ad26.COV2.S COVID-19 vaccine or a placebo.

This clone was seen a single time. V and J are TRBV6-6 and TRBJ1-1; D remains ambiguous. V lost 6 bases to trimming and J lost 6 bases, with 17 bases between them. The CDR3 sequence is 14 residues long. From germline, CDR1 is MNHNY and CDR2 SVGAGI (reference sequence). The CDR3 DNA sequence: TGTGCCAGCAGGCCGGACGCGGGCTGGGCTGAAGCTTTCTTT. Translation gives CASRPDAGWAEAFF.

The CDR3 sequence: CASSEIQGSGYTF. The CDR3 bases are TGTGCCAGCAGTGAAATACAGGGGAGTGGCTACACCTTC. The chain is built from TRBV6-1 and TRBJ1-2, with 7 bases matching TRBD1. The junction had 4 bases not matched to a gene; V was cut back by 2 bases and J by 7 bases. Germline V gives CDR1 MNHNS, CDR2 SASEGT. This CDR3 comprises 13 residues.

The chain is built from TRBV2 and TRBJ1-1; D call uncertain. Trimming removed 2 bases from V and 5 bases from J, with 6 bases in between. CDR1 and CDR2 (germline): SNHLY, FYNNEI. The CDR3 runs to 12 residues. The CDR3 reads CASSEWRTEAFF. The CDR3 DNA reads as TGTGCCAGCAGTGAATGGAGGACTGAAGCTTTCTTT. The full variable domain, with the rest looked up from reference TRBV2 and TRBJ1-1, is EPEVTQTPSHQVTQMGQEVILRCVPISNHLYFYWYRQILGQKVEFLVSFYNNEISEKSEIFDDQFSVERPDGSNFTLKIRSTKLEDSAMYFCASSEWRTEAFFGQGTRLTVV.

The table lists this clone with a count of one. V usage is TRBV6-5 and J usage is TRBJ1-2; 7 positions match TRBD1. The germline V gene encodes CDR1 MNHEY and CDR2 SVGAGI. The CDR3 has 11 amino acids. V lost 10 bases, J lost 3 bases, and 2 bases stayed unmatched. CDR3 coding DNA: TGTGCCACAACAGGGGACTATGGCTACACCTTC. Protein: CATTGDYGYTF.

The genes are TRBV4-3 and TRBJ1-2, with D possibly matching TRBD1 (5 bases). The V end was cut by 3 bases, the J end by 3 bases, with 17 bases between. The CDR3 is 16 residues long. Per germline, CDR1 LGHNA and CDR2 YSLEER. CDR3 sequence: CASSHQDFGTHYGYTF. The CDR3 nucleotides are TGCGCCAGCAGCCACCAAGATTTTGGGACGCACTATGGCTACACCTTC.

The CDR3 DNA reads TGTGCCAGTAGTACCAACTCTGGAAACACCATATATTTT. It is translated as CASSTNSGNTIYF. The rearrangement uses TRBV19 and TRBJ1-3; D is undetermined. The CDR3 contains 13 residues. Germline CDR1 reads LNHDA; CDR2 reads SQIVND (reference sequence). V was shortened by 4 bases and J by 0 bases, with 4 bases between the two germline ends. Full variable domain (missing parts from reference TRBV19 and TRBJ1-3): DGGITQSPKYLFRKEGQNVTLSCEQNLNHDAMYWYRQDPGQGLRLIYYSQIVNDFQKGDIAEGYSVSREKKESFPLTVTSAQKNPTAFYLCASSTNSGNTIYFGEGSWLTVV.

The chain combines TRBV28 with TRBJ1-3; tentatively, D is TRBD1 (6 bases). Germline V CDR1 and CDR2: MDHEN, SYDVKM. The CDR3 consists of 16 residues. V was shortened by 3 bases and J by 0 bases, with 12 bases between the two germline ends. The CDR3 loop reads CASSFRRTDSGNTIYF. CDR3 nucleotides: TGTGCCAGCAGTTTTAGGCGGACAGACTCTGGAAACACCATATATTTT.

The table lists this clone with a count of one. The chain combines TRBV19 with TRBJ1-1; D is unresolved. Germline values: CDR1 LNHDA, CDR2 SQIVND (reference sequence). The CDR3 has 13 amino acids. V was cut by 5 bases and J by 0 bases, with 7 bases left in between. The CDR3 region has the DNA TGTGCCAGTAGTTCCGGGATGAACACTGAAGCTTTCTTT. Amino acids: CASSSGMNTEAFF.

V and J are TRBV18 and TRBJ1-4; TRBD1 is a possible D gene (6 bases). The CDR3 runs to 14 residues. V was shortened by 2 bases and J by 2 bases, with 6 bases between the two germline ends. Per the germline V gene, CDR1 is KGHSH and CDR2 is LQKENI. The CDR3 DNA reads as TGTGCCAGCTCACCAGGACAGACTAATGAAAAACTGTTTTTT. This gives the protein CASSPGQTNEKLFF.

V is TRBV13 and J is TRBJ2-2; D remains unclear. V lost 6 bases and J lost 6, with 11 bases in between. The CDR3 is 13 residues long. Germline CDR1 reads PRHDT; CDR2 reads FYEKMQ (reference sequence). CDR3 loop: CASRSVYPGELFF. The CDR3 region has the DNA TGTGCCAGCAGATCGGTGTACCCCGGGGAGCTGTTTTTT.

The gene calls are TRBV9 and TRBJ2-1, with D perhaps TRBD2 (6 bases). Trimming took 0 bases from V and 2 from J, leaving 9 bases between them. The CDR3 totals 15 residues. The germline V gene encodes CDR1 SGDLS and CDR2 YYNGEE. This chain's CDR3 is CASSVVGSTYNEQFF. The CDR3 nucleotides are TGTGCCAGCAGCGTAGTCGGGAGTACCTACAATGAGCAGTTCTTC.

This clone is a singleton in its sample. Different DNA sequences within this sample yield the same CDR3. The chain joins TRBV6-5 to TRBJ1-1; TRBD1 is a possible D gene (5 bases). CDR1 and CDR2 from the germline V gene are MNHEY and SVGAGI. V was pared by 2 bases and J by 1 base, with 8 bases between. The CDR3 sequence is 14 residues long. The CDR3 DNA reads TGTGCCAGCAGTTACCGGGACGGGAACACTGAAGCTTTCTTT. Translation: CASSYRDGNTEAFF.

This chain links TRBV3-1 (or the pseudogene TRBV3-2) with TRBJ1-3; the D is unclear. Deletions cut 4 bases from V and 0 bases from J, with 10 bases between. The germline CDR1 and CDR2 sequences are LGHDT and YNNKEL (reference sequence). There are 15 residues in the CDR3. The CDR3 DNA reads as TGTGCCAGCAGCCTGAGCCCAAGCTCTGGAAACACCATATATTTT. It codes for CASSLSPSSGNTIYF.

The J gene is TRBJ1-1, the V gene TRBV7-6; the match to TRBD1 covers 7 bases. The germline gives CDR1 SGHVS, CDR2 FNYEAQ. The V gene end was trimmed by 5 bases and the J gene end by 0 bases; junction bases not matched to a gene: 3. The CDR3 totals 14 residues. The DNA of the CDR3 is TGTGCCAGCAGCCTGACAGGGCTGAACACTGAAGCTTTCTTT. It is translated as CASSLTGLNTEAFF.

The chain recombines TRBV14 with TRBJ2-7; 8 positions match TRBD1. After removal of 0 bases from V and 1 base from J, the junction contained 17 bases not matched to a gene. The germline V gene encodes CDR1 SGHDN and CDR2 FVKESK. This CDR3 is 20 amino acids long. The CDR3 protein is CASSQETRRPPWTGSYEQYF. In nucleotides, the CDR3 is TGTGCCAGCAGCCAAGAAACGAGAAGACCCCCTTGGACAGGGTCCTACGAGCAGTACTTC.

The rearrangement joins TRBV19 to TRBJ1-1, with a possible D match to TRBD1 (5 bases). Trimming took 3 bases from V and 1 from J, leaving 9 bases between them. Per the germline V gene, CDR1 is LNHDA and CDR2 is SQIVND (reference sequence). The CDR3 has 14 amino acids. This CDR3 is CASSIRGPNTEAFF. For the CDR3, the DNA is TGTGCCAGTAGTATTCGGGGCCCGAACACTGAAGCTTTCTTT. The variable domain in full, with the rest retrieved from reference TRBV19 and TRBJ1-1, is DGGITQSPKYLFRKEGQNVTLSCEQNLNHDAMYWYRQDPGQGLRLIYYSQIVNDFQKGDIAEGYSVSREKKESFPLTVTSAQKNPTAFYLCASSIRGPNTEAFFGQGTRLTVV.

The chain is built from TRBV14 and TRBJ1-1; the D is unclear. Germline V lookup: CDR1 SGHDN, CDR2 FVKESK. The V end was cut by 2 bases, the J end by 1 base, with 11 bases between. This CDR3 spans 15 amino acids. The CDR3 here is CASSQPGVRNTEAFF. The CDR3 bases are TGTGCCAGCAGCCAACCGGGCGTAAGGAACACTGAAGCTTTCTTT.

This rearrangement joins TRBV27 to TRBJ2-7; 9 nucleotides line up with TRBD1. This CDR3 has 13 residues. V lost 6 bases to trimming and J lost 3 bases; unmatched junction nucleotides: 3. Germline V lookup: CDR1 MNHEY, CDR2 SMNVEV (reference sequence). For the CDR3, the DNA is TGTGCCAGCAGGGGACAGGGTTACTACGAGCAGTACTTC. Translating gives CASRGQGYYEQYF.

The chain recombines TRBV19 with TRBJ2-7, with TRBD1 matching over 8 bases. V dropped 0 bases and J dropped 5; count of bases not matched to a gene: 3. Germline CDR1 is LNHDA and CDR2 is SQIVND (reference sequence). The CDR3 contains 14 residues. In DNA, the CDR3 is TGTGCCAGTAGTATAGAGGCAGGGGGCAACGAGCAGTACTTC. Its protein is CASSIEAGGNEQYF.

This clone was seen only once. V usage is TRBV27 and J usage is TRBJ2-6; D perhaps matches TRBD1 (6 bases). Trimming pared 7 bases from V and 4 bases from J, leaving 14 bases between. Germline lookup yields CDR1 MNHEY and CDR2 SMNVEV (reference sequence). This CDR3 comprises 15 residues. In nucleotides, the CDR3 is TGTGCCAGCAAATACAGGGTTTTCGGGGCCAACGTCCTGACTTTC. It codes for CASKYRVFGANVLTF. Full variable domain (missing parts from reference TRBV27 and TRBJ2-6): EAQVTQNPRYLITVTGKKLTVTCSQNMNHEYMSWYRQDPGLGLRQIYYSMNVEVTDKGDVPEGYKVSRKEKRNFPLILESPSPNQTSLYFCASKYRVFGANVLTFGAGSRLTVL.

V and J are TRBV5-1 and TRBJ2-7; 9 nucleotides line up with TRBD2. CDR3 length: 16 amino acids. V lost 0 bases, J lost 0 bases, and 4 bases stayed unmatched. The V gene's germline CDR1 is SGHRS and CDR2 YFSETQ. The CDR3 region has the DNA TGCGCCAGCAGCTTGGAGGCAGCGGGAGGCTCCTACGAGCAGTACTTC. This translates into CASSLEAAGGSYEQYF.

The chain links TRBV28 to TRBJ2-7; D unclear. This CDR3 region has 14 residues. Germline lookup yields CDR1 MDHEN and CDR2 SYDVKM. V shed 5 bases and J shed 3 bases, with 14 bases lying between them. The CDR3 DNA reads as TGTGCCAGCAGTCAGCAGACTGGAAACTACGAGCAGTACTTC. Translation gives CASSQQTGNYEQYF.

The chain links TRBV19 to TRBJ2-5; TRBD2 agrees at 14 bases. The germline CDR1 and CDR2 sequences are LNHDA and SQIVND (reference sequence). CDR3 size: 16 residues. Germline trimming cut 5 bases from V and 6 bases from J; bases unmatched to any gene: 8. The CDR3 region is CASSDSGLAGGQTQYF. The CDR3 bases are TGTGCCAGTAGTGATTCCGGACTAGCGGGGGGACAGACCCAGTACTTC.

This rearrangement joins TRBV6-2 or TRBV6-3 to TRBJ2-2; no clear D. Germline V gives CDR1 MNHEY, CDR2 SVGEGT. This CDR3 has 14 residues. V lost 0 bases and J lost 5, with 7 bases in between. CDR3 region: CASSYSIQTGELFF. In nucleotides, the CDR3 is TGTGCCAGCAGTTACTCGATTCAGACCGGGGAGCTGTTTTTT.

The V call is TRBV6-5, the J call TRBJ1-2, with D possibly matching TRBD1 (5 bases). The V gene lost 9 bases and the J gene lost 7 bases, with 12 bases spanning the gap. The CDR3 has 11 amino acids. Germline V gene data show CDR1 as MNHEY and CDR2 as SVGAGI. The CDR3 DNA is TGTGCCAGTTCGCAGGGATCTGGCTACACCTTC. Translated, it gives CASSQGSGYTF.

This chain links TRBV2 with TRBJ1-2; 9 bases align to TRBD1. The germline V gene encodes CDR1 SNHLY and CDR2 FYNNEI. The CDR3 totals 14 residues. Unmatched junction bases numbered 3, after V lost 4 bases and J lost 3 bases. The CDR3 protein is CASSVRDRDYGYTF. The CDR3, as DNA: TGTGCCAGCAGTGTGCGGGACAGGGACTATGGCTACACCTTC. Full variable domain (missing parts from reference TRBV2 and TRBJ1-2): EPEVTQTPSHQVTQMGQEVILRCVPISNHLYFYWYRQILGQKVEFLVSFYNNEISEKSEIFDDQFSVERPDGSNFTLKIRSTKLEDSAMYFCASSVRDRDYGYTFGSGTRLTVV.

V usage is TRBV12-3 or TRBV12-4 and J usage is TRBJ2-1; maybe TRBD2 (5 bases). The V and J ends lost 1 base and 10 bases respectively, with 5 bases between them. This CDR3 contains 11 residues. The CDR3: CASSLGGEQFF. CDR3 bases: TGTGCCAGCAGTTTAGGCGGGGAGCAGTTCTTC.

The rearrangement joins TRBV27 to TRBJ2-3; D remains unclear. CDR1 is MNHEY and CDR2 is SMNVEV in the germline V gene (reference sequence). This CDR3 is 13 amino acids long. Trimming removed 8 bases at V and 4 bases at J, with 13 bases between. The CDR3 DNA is TGTGCCAGCGCGCTAAGGCCAGCAGATACGCAGTATTTT. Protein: CASALRPADTQYF.

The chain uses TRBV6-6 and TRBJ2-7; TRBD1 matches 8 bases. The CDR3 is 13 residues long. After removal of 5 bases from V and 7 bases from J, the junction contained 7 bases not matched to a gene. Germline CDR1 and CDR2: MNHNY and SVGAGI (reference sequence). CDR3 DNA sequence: TGTGCCAGCAGTGAGGGACAGGTTAAGGAGCAGTACTTC. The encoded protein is CASSEGQVKEQYF.